This record concerns one TCR beta chain sequence. Its antigen is as yet unknown. The donors were adults (healthy and HIV-negative) with no recent acute infections or vaccinations. CD45RA+ naive and CD45RA-negative memory subsets were separated from CD4+ cells. The length of the CDR3 is 14 residues. The germline CDR1 and CDR2 sequences are SGHAT and FQNNGV. V gave up 3 bases and J gave up 5 bases, with 13 bases separating them. Per the study methods: Filtering differed for immunoSEQ, which gave only junction sequences without quality scores. Sequencing was performed with immunoSEQ multiplex PCR; in TCRdb, only in-frame clones are kept and a portion is missing. D and trimming were read from the DNA, whereas the V and J calls and clone size are those reported in that table. The profile shows approximately 330,000 clones, around 79% of them singletons. These data are taken from a study of shared clonotypes between healthy human individuals.

Whole-study findings and limits: Sharing across four donors was highest in naive CD4 (around 5%) and lowest in memory CD8 (about 0.4%).

This chain links TRBV11-2 with TRBJ1-1; a weak D match, TRBD1 (5 bases). The TCR comes from a man aged 25 to 45 in good health. Material for sequencing was memory CD4+ T cells sorted from blood. Subset noted: CD45RA-negative fraction. DNA for the CDR3: TGTGCCAGCAGCTTGGGATGGGAGGGGACTGAAGCTTTCTTT. Translating it yields CASSLGWEGTEAFF.